The rows below give T cell receptor beta chains drawn from one sample of a study of blood T cell repertoires in COVID-19. The repertoire was sequenced with immunoSEQ multiplex PCR; TCRdb's copy has only in-frame clones and lacks some. The sample contains around 200,000 clones, 70% to 90% of which appear only once. The sample comprised PBMCs or T cells enriched from blood (not recorded which). These receptors were obtained from a woman aged 25 to 45 who had been exposed to COVID-19. The conserved cysteine and the conserved F or W are not part of the CDR3 here. Clone size is given for some rows only: seen once, a few or many times, or a class if the clone is expanded.

J gene	clone size	V gene	CDR3 protein
TRBJ1-1	-	TRBV7-8	ASSALKMNTEAF
TRBJ1-2	once	TRBV5-1	ASSPRTEYGYT
TRBJ1-1	-	TRBV5-5	ASSVGQGRQNTEAF
TRBJ1-5	-	TRBV6-5	ASSYSMGGQPQH
TRBJ2-3	few	TRBV12-3/TRBV12-4	ASSFSGGATY
TRBJ1-3	-	TRBV12-2	ASRPECRPFCPSGNTIY
TRBJ1-1	once	TRBV11-2	ASSFSQSTEAF
TRBJ2-7	-	TRBV27	ASSLQGTYEQY
TRBJ2-7	-	TRBV20-1	SARRDYEQY
TRBJ1-4	-	TRBV15	ATSRGDTGNEKLF
TRBJ2-1	-	TRBV27	ASSLGSANVEQF
TRBJ1-2	-	TRBV9	ASSVATANYGYT
TRBJ1-6	-	TRBV6-5	ASRFRDRNSPLH
TRBJ2-2	-	TRBV18	ASSQGQGHTGELF
TRBJ2-1	-	TRBV7-9	ASSPWGFAGGHEQF
TRBJ2-7	-	TRBV24-1	ATSDPGQGSYEQY
TRBJ1-4	-	TRBV5-1	ASSKGTATNEKLF
TRBJ1-4	-	TRBV6-6	ASWILGTLF
TRBJ2-7	-	TRBV12-3/TRBV12-4	ASSYGRGYEQY
TRBJ1-2	-	TRBV10-2	ASRPQGTGYGYT
TRBJ1-2	few	TRBV5-1	ASAIRDRGSPT
TRBJ1-1	-	TRBV30	AWSWSFRGNTEAF
TRBJ1-4	-	TRBV7-9	ASSLGWPGSEKLF
TRBJ1-1	once	TRBV29-1	SVAGAGSDDTEAF
TRBJ1-1	-	TRBV9	ASSGRGTEAF
TRBJ2-7	once	TRBV5-8	ASSLAGTYEQY
TRBJ1-2	-	TRBV18	ASSPGQFNYGYT
TRBJ2-3	few	TRBV6-5	ATPQAGGDTQY
TRBJ1-2	-	TRBV5-1	ASSLDSTNYGYT
TRBJ2-1	few	TRBV7-2	ASSLTLAGEYEQF
TRBJ2-7	-	TRBV5-4	ASTGGGSGGAYEQY
TRBJ1-4	-	TRBV7-9	ASSLTRLANEKLF
TRBJ1-4	-	TRBV6-6	ASISEGGRYEKLF
TRBJ2-5	-	TRBV10-3	AISESPSGGIRYQETQY
TRBJ2-3	-	TRBV24-1	ATSDLGADSTDTQY
TRBJ2-6	-	TRBV19	ASSSRQLLGANVLT
TRBJ1-1	few	TRBV27	ASSPTVNTEAF
TRBJ1-2	-	TRBV18	ASSPVGKLGYT
TRBJ2-1	once	TRBV19	ASSATGGKSGGAPNEQF
TRBJ1-5	-	TRBV24-1	ATSDRTGKSNQPQH
TRBJ2-3	-	TRBV15	ATKDRNTDTQY
TRBJ2-3	-	TRBV21-1	ASSKNRARAGSTDTQY
TRBJ1-1	once	TRBV27	ASSKQTGIGTEAF
TRBJ1-3	few	TRBV19	ASSNPGLRNTIY
TRBJ1-6	-	TRBV2	ASSEGGANSPLH
TRBJ1-1	-	TRBV29-1	SVVPDSSSPKAF
TRBJ1-1	-	TRBV5-4	ASSSYERGNTEAF
TRBJ2-1	once	TRBV3-1/TRBV3-2	ASSRIAGGYNEQF
TRBJ1-5	-	TRBV6-5	ASIQGGLGNQPQH
TRBJ1-5	once	TRBV6-5	ASSYGVNQPQH